Presented here are 21 T cell receptor beta chains from one specimen sequenced in a study of control samples from healthy donors and cancer patients. TCRdb keeps only in-frame clones here, not all; method: immunoSEQ multiplex PCR. The table has over 45,000 clones, roughly 89% seen once. Material for sequencing was PBMCs. The receptors come from a man aged 40-50 years with colorectal cancer.

This clone was recorded once. This sequence joins TRBV6-2 or TRBV6-3 and TRBJ1-6, with a tentative D call TRBD1 (5 bases). The germline V gene has CDR1 MNHEY and CDR2 SVGEGT. The V gene lost 0 bases and the J gene lost 0 bases, with 15 bases spanning the gap. This CDR3 spans 19 amino acids. DNA of the CDR3: TGTGCCAGCAGTTACTCCCGGGGCGGCATGAGCTCCTATAATTCACCCCTCCACTTT. It is translated as CASSYSRGGMSSYNSPLHF.

The genes are TRBV5-1 and TRBJ2-2; D is possibly TRBD2 (6 bases). The V and J ends lost 1 base and 7 bases respectively, with 11 bases between them. Germline V gene data show CDR1 as SGHRS and CDR2 as YFSETQ. The CDR3 contains 14 residues. CDR3 residues: CASSLRRADGELFF. For the CDR3, the DNA is TGCGCCAGCAGCTTGCGGAGGGCCGACGGGGAGCTGTTTTTT.

The chain has TRBV5-8 and TRBJ1-1, with TRBD1 matching 7 bases. Germline V gene data show CDR1 as SGHTS and CDR2 as YDEGEE. Trimming removed 1 base from V and 8 bases from J; junction bases left unmatched: 8. The CDR3 spans 14 residues. In DNA, the CDR3 is TGTGCCAGCAGCTTGCCGGGACAGACGACCGAAGCTTTCTTT. This gives the protein CASSLPGQTTEAFF.

The chain has TRBV7-8 and TRBJ1-1; D is uncertain. The CDR3 contains 14 residues. CDR1 is SGHVS and CDR2 is FQNEAQ in the germline V gene. V was pared by 4 bases and J by 0 bases, with 9 bases between. CDR3 sequence reads: CASSSTPMNTEAFF. The CDR3 coding sequence is TGTGCCAGCAGCTCTACCCCTATGAACACTGAAGCTTTCTTT.

The genes are TRBV28 and TRBJ2-7, with 7 bases lining up with TRBD1. The CDR3 consists of 15 residues. The junction had 8 bases not matched to a gene; V was cut back by 6 bases and J by 0 bases. Germline values: CDR1 MDHEN, CDR2 SYDVKM. As DNA, the CDR3 is TGTGCCAGCAGCCACAGGGGACGAGGCTCCTACGAGCAGTACTTC. It encodes CASSHRGRGSYEQYF.

The chain couples TRBV9 to TRBJ2-7; D possibly matches TRBD1 or TRBD2 (6 bases each). The CDR3 consists of 14 residues. V was cut by 0 bases and J by 2 bases, with 9 bases left in between. The germline gives CDR1 SGDLS, CDR2 YYNGEE. CDR3 sequence (DNA): TGTGCCAGCAGCGTAGGGGGGGCGGCCTACGAGCAGTACTTC. The encoded protein is CASSVGGAAYEQYF.

The rearrangement joins TRBV3-1 (or the pseudogene TRBV3-2) to TRBJ2-2; D remains unclear. CDR3 length: 16 amino acids. V was clipped by 3 bases and J by 3 bases, with 14 bases between them. CDR1 and CDR2 from the germline V gene are LGHDT and YNNKEL (reference sequence). CDR3 coding DNA: TGTGCCAGCAGCCACGCTATAAGTAAGGACACCGGGGAGCTGTTTTTT. This translates into CASSHAISKDTGELFF.

The chain is built from TRBV5-5 and TRBJ2-7, with D unclear. The germline V gene has CDR1 SGHKS and CDR2 YYEKEE (reference sequence). The germline V and J ends were trimmed by 2 bases and 2 bases, with 11 bases remaining between them. This CDR3 comprises 14 residues. The CDR3 sequence is CASSLGRVTYEQYF. CDR3 sequence (DNA): TGTGCCAGCAGCTTAGGCCGGGTTACCTACGAGCAGTACTTC.

The chain carries TRBV19 and TRBJ2-1; TRBD2 matches at 9 bases. Germline V lookup: CDR1 LNHDA, CDR2 SQIVND (reference sequence). V lost 8 bases to trimming and J lost 5 bases; unmatched junction nucleotides: 16. This CDR3 is built from 17 residues. The CDR3 protein is CASAFRASGILNNEQFF. In DNA form, the CDR3 reads TGTGCCAGTGCCTTTCGGGCTAGCGGGATTCTCAACAATGAGCAGTTCTTC.

This clone appeared a few times. CDR3 residues: CASRTDGNQPQHF. The DNA of the CDR3 is TGTGCCAGCAGGACCGACGGCAATCAGCCCCAGCATTTT. This rearrangement joins TRBV2 to TRBJ1-5, with unresolved D. Trimming took 6 bases from V and 2 from J, leaving 8 bases between them. CDR3 length: 13 residues. Germline V gene data show CDR1 as SNHLY and CDR2 as FYNNEI.

V and J are TRBV5-1 and TRBJ2-7, with 7 bases that match TRBD1. The ends lost 4 bases at V and 0 bases at J; junction bases unmatched: 4. The CDR3 is 14 residues long. Germline lookup yields CDR1 SGHRS and CDR2 YFSETQ. The CDR3 DNA is TGCGCCAGCAGCCCCGGGACAGTCTCCTACGAGCAGTACTTC. It is translated as CASSPGTVSYEQYF.

V usage is TRBV5-4 and J usage is TRBJ2-3, with D possibly matching TRBD1 (5 bases). The CDR3 totals 15 residues. Germline CDR1 reads SGHNT; CDR2 reads YYREEE (reference sequence). V was clipped by 3 bases and J by 0 bases, with 11 bases between them. In nucleotides, the CDR3 is TGTGCCAGCAGCTCCAGGGCTTCTAGCACAGATACGCAGTATTTT. As protein: CASSSRASSTDTQYF. Looking up the rest from reference TRBV5-4 and TRBJ2-3 gives the full variable domain: ETGVTQSPTHLIKTRGQQVTLRCSSQSGHNTVSWYQQALGQGPQFIFQYYREEENGRGNFPPRFSGLQFPNYSSELNVNALELDDSALYLCASSSRASSTDTQYFGPGTRLTVL.

This chain uses TRBV30 with TRBJ1-6; D is undetermined. The CDR3 runs 13 residues. Trimming cost V 0 bases and J 9 bases, with 9 bases left between them. Germline assignment: CDR1 GTSNPN and CDR2 SVGIG (reference sequence). This CDR3 reads CAWSVLGISPLHF. In DNA, the CDR3 is TGTGCCTGGAGTGTACTGGGAATTTCACCCCTCCACTTT.

The chain combines TRBV24-1 with TRBJ2-1; 9 positions match TRBD2. With 6 bases clipped from V and 5 bases from J, the junction kept 4 bases outside the gene matches. The CDR3 loop spans 14 amino acids. Germline V CDR1 and CDR2: KGHDR, SFDVKD. As DNA, the CDR3 is TGTGCCACCAGTATCGCGGGGGGGAACAATGAGCAGTTCTTC. Its translation: CATSIAGGNNEQFF.

This clone was counted a few times. The V gene is TRBV24-1, the J gene TRBJ1-4; D remains ambiguous. The CDR3 extends over 17 amino acids. Germline V gene sequence: CDR1 KGHDR, CDR2 SFDVKD. V was trimmed by 2 bases and J by 4 bases, leaving 16 bases between them. The CDR3 bases are TGTGCCACCAGTGATTACCCCGGAGACGGAAGTAATGAAAAACTGTTTTTT. The encoded protein is CATSDYPGDGSNEKLFF.

The V and J genes are TRBV18 and TRBJ1-1, with TRBD1 matching over 9 bases. The germline CDR1 and CDR2 sequences are KGHSH and LQKENI. This CDR3 is built from 16 residues. The V and J ends lost 5 bases and 4 bases, in that order; junction bases with no gene match: 11. CDR3: CASSSSRDRAGTEAFF. The CDR3, as DNA: TGTGCCAGCTCATCGTCCCGGGACAGGGCCGGCACTGAAGCTTTCTTT.

The chain employs TRBV7-9 and TRBJ2-1; D possibly uses TRBD1 or TRBD2 (5 bases each). The germline gives CDR1 SEHNR, CDR2 FQNEAQ (reference sequence). Trimming stripped 5 bases from V and 7 bases from J, with 18 bases between. The CDR3 is made up of 15 amino acids. The CDR3 reads CASSPGAGLWNEQFF. The CDR3 DNA reads TGTGCCAGCAGCCCCGGGGCAGGTCTTTGGAATGAGCAGTTCTTC.

The CDR3: CASPLDDRTDTQYF. CDR3 coding DNA: TGTGCCAGCCCACTAGATGATCGCACAGATACGCAGTATTTT. This chain uses TRBV18 with TRBJ2-3; D possibly corresponds to TRBD2 (5 bases). CDR3 length: 14 residues. V gave up 8 bases and J gave up 1 base, with 13 bases separating them. CDR1 KGHSH and CDR2 LQKENI come from the germline V gene.

V is TRBV12-3 or TRBV12-4 and J is TRBJ2-3; D remains ambiguous. The germline V and J ends were trimmed by 2 bases and 4 bases, with 1 base remaining between them. The CDR3 consists of 11 residues. In nucleotides, the CDR3 is TGTGCCAGCAGTTTATCAGATACGCAGTATTTT. Translating gives CASSLSDTQYF.

This chain uses TRBV27 with TRBJ1-3; perhaps TRBD1 as D (5 bases). V lost 6 bases and J lost 1, with 10 bases in between. Germline V gives CDR1 MNHEY, CDR2 SMNVEV (reference sequence). This CDR3 spans 14 amino acids. The CDR3 DNA sequence: TGTGCCAGCAGCCATGGACAATCTGGAAACACCATATATTTT. Residues: CASSHGQSGNTIYF.

The rearrangement links TRBV11-2 to TRBJ1-1; perhaps TRBD1 as D (5 bases). Trimming took off 5 bases at V and 0 bases at J, with 13 bases between the two ends. The length of the CDR3 is 15 residues. The germline CDR1 and CDR2 sequences are SGHAT and FQNNGV. This CDR3 reads CASSPSRALNTEAFF. CDR3 DNA sequence: TGTGCCAGCAGCCCCAGCAGGGCCCTGAACACTGAAGCTTTCTTT.